Presented here are 13 T cell receptor beta chains from one specimen sequenced in a study of blood T cell repertoires in COVID-19. Only in-frame clones appear in the TCRdb table, and some are missing; sequencing was by immunoSEQ multiplex PCR. The sample lists 350,000 to 450,000 clones, 75% to 90% seen once, with 1.1% in the top ten. Source material: PBMCs or T cells enriched from blood (not recorded which). The source of these receptors is a man aged 25 to 45 who had recovered from COVID-19.

This rearrangement joins TRBV5-4 to TRBJ1-1; D is uncertain. Germline lookup yields CDR1 SGHNT and CDR2 YYREEE (reference sequence). The CDR3 length is 11 residues. Deletions cut 2 bases from V and 4 bases from J, with 3 bases between. CDR3 DNA: TGTGCCAGCAGCTTCGGCACTGAAGCTTTCTTT. As protein: CASSFGTEAFF.

The chain combines TRBV5-5 with TRBJ2-1; 7 bases agree with TRBD2. CDR1 and CDR2 (germline): SGHKS, YYEKEE (reference sequence). Losses at the gene ends were 4 bases for V and 6 bases for J; bases not matched to a gene: 10. The CDR3 loop spans 15 amino acids. The CDR3 nucleotides are TGTGCCAGCAGCCCCGAGCGGGAACGGAGCAATGAGCAGTTCTTC. Protein: CASSPERERSNEQFF. Variable domain in full (rest from reference TRBV5-5 and TRBJ2-1): DAGVTQSPTHLIKTRGQQVTLRCSPISGHKSVSWYQQVLGQGPQFIFQYYEKEERGRGNFPDRFSARQFPNYSSELNVNALLLGDSALYLCASSPERERSNEQFFGPGTRLTVL.

This chain connects TRBV4-2 to TRBJ1-3; D uncertain. This CDR3 spans 16 amino acids. Germline V lookup: CDR1 LGHNA, CDR2 YNFKEQ. V was clipped by 0 bases and J by 0 bases, with 9 bases between them. CDR3 in amino acids: CASSQERVISGNTIYF. The CDR3 DNA reads as TGTGCCAGCAGCCAAGAGAGGGTCATCTCTGGAAACACCATATATTTT.

This clone has only one observation. This chain connects TRBV6-5 to TRBJ1-2; maybe TRBD1 (6 bases). Germline-derived CDR1 and CDR2 are MNHEY and SVGAGI. The CDR3 contains 13 residues. Trimming shortened V by 2 bases and J by 8 bases, and 12 bases separated the two germline ends. The CDR3 here is CASSYQGIGGYTF. In DNA, the CDR3 is TGTGCCAGCAGTTACCAGGGGATCGGGGGCTACACCTTC.

This clone was recorded many times. The chain has TRBV14 and TRBJ1-4, with D perhaps TRBD1 (5 bases). Trimming left V 1 base short and J 13 bases short, with 16 bases between. Germline V gene data show CDR1 as SGHDN and CDR2 as FVKESK. This CDR3 spans 14 amino acids. The CDR3 spells CASSQAIIGGRLFF. CDR3 bases: TGTGCCAGCAGCCAAGCGATTATCGGGGGGAGACTGTTTTTT. Filled out from reference TRBV14 and TRBJ1-4, the complete variable domain reads EAGVTQFPSHSVIEKGQTVTLRCDPISGHDNLYWYRRVMGKEIKFLLHFVKESKQDESGMPNNRFLAERTGGTYSTLKVQPAELEDSGVYFCASSQAIIGGRLFFGSGTQLSVL.

The rearrangement links TRBV15 to TRBJ2-1; 11 bases are a match to TRBD1. Germline V gene lookup returns CDR1 LNHNV and CDR2 YYDKDF (reference sequence). V trimming: 9 bases; J trimming: 6 bases; junction bases outside the gene matches: 7. The CDR3 contains 14 residues. CDR3 protein: CATRGTGGTNEQFF. The CDR3 region has the DNA TGTGCCACGCGGGGGACAGGGGGAACCAATGAGCAGTTCTTC.

The rearrangement uses TRBV16 and TRBJ1-6; no reliable D call. This CDR3 spans 15 amino acids. CDR1 is KGHSY, CDR2 FQNENV, per germline. Trimming removed 1 base at V and 6 bases at J, with 10 bases between. The CDR3 DNA reads as TGTGCCAGCAGCCAATTCTCCGGGTCTAATTCACCCCTCCACTTT. This codes for CASSQFSGSNSPLHF.

The chain uses TRBV5-1 and TRBJ1-1; TRBD1 matches at 10 bases. The CDR3 has 14 amino acids. Germline V gives CDR1 SGHRS, CDR2 YFSETQ. V was pared by 4 bases and J by 4 bases, with 4 bases of the junction left unmatched. CDR3 in DNA: TGCGCCAGCAGCGGGGACAGGGGAATCACTGAAGCTTTCTTT. Translated, it gives CASSGDRGITEAFF.

CDR3 sequence (DNA): TGTGCCAGCAGCCATTTAGCGTACAATGAGCAGTTCTTC. It translates to CASSHLAYNEQFF. The chain joins TRBV3-1 (or the pseudogene TRBV3-2) to TRBJ2-1; tentatively, D is TRBD2 (5 bases). There are 13 residues in the CDR3. Trimming cost V 3 bases and J 4 bases, with 7 bases left between them. Germline V CDR1 and CDR2: LGHDT, YNNKEL (reference sequence).

V gene TRBV7-2 combines with J gene TRBJ2-2; D is unresolved. The V end lost 1 base, the J end lost 5 bases, and 8 bases lay between the germline ends. This CDR3 comprises 14 residues. Germline-derived CDR1 and CDR2 are SGHTA and FQGNSA. The CDR3 DNA follows: TGTGCCAGCAGCTTAGATACGGGTACCGGGGAGCTGTTTTTT. This gives the protein CASSLDTGTGELFF.

The chain has TRBV30 and TRBJ1-4; 8 bases agree with TRBD1. Germline V gives CDR1 GTSNPN, CDR2 SVGIG (reference sequence). The CDR3 is 14 residues long. The junction had 4 bases not matched to a gene; V was cut back by 1 base and J by 6 bases. The CDR3 sequence is CAWSEQGVYEKLFF. As DNA, the CDR3 is TGTGCCTGGAGTGAACAGGGGGTTTATGAAAAACTGTTTTTT.

The chain carries TRBV10-3 and TRBJ1-5; 7 nucleotides align to TRBD1. The CDR3 runs to 14 residues. The trim removed 10 bases at V and 8 bases at J, leaving 14 bases unmatched. Per the germline V gene, CDR1 is ENHRY and CDR2 is SYGVKD. This CDR3 is CATQGTVVIEPQHF. CDR3 in DNA: TGTGCCACCCAGGGGACAGTAGTAATCGAGCCCCAGCATTTT.

The rearrangement joins TRBV12-3 or TRBV12-4 to TRBJ2-2, with D possibly being TRBD2 (5 bases). The germline V and J ends were trimmed by 7 bases and 7 bases, with 10 bases remaining between them. This CDR3 comprises 12 residues. CDR3 region: CASTKAGGELFF. The CDR3 DNA follows: TGTGCCAGCACCAAGGCGGGCGGGGAGCTGTTTTTT.